Described below is a single TCR beta chain sequence and its context. Its antigen is currently not known. Nothing much larger sits one base from this clone, and base qualities are not available. Library method: PCR. These reads were obtained on an Illumina HiSeq 2500. To reduce PCR and sequencing biases, unique molecular identifiers were incorporated into the TCR beta cDNA libraries. Every 1 to 10 million input T cells yielded about 500,000 cDNA molecules, meaning each molecule approximated one T cell. The same protocol used for the earlier healthy control dataset was applied to prepare and sequence the patient libraries. Samples belonging to the same batch were prepared together, multiplexed and sequenced on a shared HiSeq lane. Per the source publication's procedure: MIGEC handled the raw barcoded reads, throwing out single-read molecular identifier groups before consensus assembly and CDR3 extraction. Clonotype tables were post-analysed with VDJtools, and diversity was normalized by down-sampling all datasets to the smallest sample size. Repertoire overlap clustering matched CDR3 amino acid but not nucleotide sequences to correct batch-related cross-sample contamination. TCRdb reprocessed the public reads (quality trimming at Q25 with fastp, clone calling with MiXCR) and kept in-frame beta chains. Every CDR3 protein is listed once, alongside the most common genes and DNA of its rows. These V and J calls are TCRdb output, not the study's own analysis. The sample table lists hundreds of thousands of distinct CDR3 sequences, 25% to 30% of them with a count of one. Clones ranked in the top ten supply more than 0.55% of the sample.

From the cysteine up to the phenylalanine, the CDR3 has a length of 15 residues. Only CDR3 DNA is held: 45 bases, read in frame from base 1. CDR1 and CDR2 were assigned from the germline V gene as SGHTA and FQGNSA. Trimming removed 0 bases from V and 1 base from J, leaving 8 bases between the germline ends. To demonstrate the VDJtools post-analysis software, the study profiled TCR beta repertoires from the peripheral blood of 10 to 15 young patients with multiple sclerosis. Multiple sclerosis patients were children and adolescents aged roughly 6 to 17 years. This sample was included in a study of post-analysis software for immune sequencing data (dated by TCRdb to between 2014 and 2016). Study-level background: Disease courses on record covered relapsing-remitting, secondary progressive and progressive-relapsing multiple sclerosis, though some patients had no subtype annotation. Patient repertoires were compared against about a dozen previously published healthy control repertoires from donors aged about 6 to 25 years. A subset of samples was prepared in parallel using single-end sample barcoding, then pooled and co-amplified after Illumina adapter ligation. The paper as a whole reports these results and caveats: Patients showed significantly higher frequencies than controls for 4 or 5 TRBV segments, among them TRBV5-6, TRBV5-1 and TRBV20-1. Normalized Chao1 diversity was significantly lower in multiple sclerosis patients than controls, suggesting substantial peripheral T-cell clonal expansion. Strong co-clustering of samples prepared in the same batch was shown by direct clustering with F measure, prompting a batch-effect correction. The control group was slightly older than the multiple sclerosis patient group.

Source material: blood. The chain links TRBV7-2 with TRBJ2-3; TRBD2 is perhaps the D gene, given 6 matching bases. The origin of this receptor is a girl aged 5-17 years with multiple sclerosis. The DNA sequence reads TGTGCCAGCAGCTTAGCGGGGACTCGCACAGATACGCAGTATTTT. The encoded protein is CASSLAGTRTDTQYF.